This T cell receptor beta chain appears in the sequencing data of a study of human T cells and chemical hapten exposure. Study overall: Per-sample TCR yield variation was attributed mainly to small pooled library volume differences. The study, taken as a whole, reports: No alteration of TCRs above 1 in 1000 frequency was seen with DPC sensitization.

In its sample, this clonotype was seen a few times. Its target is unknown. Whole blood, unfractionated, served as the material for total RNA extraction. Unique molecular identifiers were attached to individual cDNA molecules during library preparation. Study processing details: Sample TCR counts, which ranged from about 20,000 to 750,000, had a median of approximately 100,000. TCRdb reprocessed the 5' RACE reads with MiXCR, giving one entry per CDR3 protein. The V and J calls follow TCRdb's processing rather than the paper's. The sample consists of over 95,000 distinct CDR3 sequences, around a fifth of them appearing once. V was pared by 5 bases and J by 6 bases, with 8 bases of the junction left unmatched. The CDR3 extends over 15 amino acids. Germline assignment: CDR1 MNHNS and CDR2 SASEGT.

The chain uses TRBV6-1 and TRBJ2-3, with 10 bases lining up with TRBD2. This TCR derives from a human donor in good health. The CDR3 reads CASSPLAGAWDTQYF. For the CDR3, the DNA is TGTGCCAGCAGTCCCCTAGCGGGAGCATGGGATACGCAGTATTTT.